This T cell receptor (beta chain) was sequenced for a study of human T cells and chemical hapten exposure. As to time point: patch test 2, 6 weeks after DPC sensitization. The treatment is: therapeutic diphenylcyclopropenone sensitization with weekly scalp DPC. The V end lost 0 bases, the J end lost 10 bases, and 10 bases lay between the germline ends. From germline, CDR1 is MGHRA and CDR2 YSYEKL. CDR3 length equals 13 residues. TCRdb reprocessed the RACE reads via MiXCR and lists one record per CDR3 protein. Of hundreds of thousands of distinct CDR3 sequences listed, over 6% were seen once; the top ten hold roughly 5.4%.

The gene calls are TRBV4-1 and TRBJ2-1; TRBD1 or TRBD2 may be the D gene (5 bases each). The source is a woman younger than 30 with alopecia areata. Some clones in this sample may be carry-over from other donors' samples. Sequenced material: whole blood, taken in connection with sensitization to the hapten diphenylcyclopropenone (DPC). The CDR3 region is CASSQDRGSEQFF. The CDR3 DNA reads as TGCGCCAGCAGCCAAGATCGGGGCAGCGAGCAGTTCTTC.